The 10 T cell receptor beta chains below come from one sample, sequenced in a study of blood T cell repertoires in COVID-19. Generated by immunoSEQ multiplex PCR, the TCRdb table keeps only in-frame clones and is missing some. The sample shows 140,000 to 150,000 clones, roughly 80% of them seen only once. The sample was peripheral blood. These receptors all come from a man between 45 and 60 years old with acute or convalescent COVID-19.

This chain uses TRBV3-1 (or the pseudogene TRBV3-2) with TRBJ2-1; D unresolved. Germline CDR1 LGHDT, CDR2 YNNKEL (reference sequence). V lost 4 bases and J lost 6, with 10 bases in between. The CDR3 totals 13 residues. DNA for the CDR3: TGTGCCAGCAGCCTTCCACTTACCAATGAGCAGTTCTTC. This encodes CASSLPLTNEQFF.

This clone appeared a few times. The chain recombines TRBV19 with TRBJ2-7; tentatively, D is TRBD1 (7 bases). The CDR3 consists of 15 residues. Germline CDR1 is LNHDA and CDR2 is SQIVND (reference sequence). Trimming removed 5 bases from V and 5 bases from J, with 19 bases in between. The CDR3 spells CASSRTGDFLDEQYV. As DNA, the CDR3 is TGTGCCAGTAGTCGTACAGGGGACTTCTTGGACGAGCAGTACGTC.

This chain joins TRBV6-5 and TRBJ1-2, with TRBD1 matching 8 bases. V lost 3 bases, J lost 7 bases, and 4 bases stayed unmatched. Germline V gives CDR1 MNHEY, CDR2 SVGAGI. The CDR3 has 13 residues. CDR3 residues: CASSYYRGAGYTF. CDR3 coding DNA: TGTGCCAGCAGTTATTACAGGGGGGCTGGCTACACCTTC.

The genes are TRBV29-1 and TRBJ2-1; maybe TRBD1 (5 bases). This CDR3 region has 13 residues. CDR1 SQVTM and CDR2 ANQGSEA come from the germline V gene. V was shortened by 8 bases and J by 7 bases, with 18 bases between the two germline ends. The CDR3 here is CSLLLTAGNEQFF. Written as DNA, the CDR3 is TGCAGCCTGTTGTTGACAGCCGGAAATGAGCAGTTCTTC.

The DNA of the CDR3 is TGTGCCAGCAGCGGACCGACAGGGACTGAAGCTTTCTTT. Protein sequence: CASSGPTGTEAFF. The V call is TRBV7-9, the J call TRBJ1-1; the match to TRBD1 covers 7 bases. The CDR3 totals 13 residues. Looked up from germline, CDR1 is SEHNR and CDR2 is FQNEAQ (reference sequence). J lost 5 bases, V lost 5 bases, and 5 bases had no gene match.

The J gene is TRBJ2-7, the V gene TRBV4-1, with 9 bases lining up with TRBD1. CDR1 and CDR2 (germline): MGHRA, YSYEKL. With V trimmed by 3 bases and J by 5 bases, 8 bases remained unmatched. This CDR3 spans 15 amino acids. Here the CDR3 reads CASSQIQGAHDEQYV. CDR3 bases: TGCGCCAGCAGCCAGATACAGGGGGCGCATGACGAGCAGTACGTC.

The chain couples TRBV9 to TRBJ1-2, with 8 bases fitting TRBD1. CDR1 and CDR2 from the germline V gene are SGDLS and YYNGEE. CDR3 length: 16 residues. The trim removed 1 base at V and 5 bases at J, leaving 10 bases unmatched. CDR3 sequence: CASSVTLQGAGYGYTF. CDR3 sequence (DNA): TGTGCCAGCAGCGTAACACTCCAGGGGGCGGGGTATGGCTACACCTTC.

DNA of the CDR3: TGTGCCACCAGCAGCGACAAGAACTATGGCTACACCTTC. It is translated as CATSSDKNYGYTF. The chain combines TRBV15 with TRBJ1-2; D uncertain. Germline V CDR1 and CDR2: LNHNV, YYDKDF (reference sequence). V gave up 3 bases and J gave up 2 bases, with 7 bases separating them. This CDR3 comprises 13 residues.

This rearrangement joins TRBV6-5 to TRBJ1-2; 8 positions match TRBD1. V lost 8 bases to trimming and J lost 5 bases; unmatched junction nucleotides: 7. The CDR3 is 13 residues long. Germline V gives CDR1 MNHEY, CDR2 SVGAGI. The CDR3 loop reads CASRRTGLYGYTF. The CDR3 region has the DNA TGTGCCAGCCGCCGGACAGGGCTTTATGGCTACACCTTC.

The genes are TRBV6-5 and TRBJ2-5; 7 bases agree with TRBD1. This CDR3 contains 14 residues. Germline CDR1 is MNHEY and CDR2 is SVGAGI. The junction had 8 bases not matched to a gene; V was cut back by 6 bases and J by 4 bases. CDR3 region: CASRGTDYSETQYF. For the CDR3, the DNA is TGTGCCAGCAGAGGGACAGATTATTCAGAGACCCAGTACTTC.